These T cell receptor beta chains were read from a single sample in a study of blood T cell repertoires in COVID-19. Libraries were prepared by immunoSEQ multiplex PCR; TCRdb keeps only in-frame clonotypes and omits some of them. The sample lists just over 300,000 clones, 75% to 90% occurring once. Sequenced input: PBMCs or T cells enriched from blood (not recorded which). Every receptor here comes from a woman aged 40 to 50 who had recovered from COVID-19. Both conserved end residues are part of each CDR3. The order of the fields is clone size, J gene, V gene, D gene, CDR3 DNA, CDR3 protein. The D gene is left open where the match is weak. Only part of the rows carry a size: once, few, many, or a class if the clone is expanded.

NA	TRBJ1-5	TRBV3-1/TRBV3-2	NA	TGTGCCAGCAGCCAAGAAGGGGCGGCCCAGCATTTT	CASSQEGAAQHF
NA	TRBJ2-7	TRBV11-2	NA	TGTGCCAGCAGAACCGGGGGTAACCCATACGAGCAGTACTTC	CASRTGGNPYEQYF
NA	TRBJ2-7	TRBV28	NA	TGTGCCAGCAGTTTTGTTAGCTACGAGCAGTACTTC	CASSFVSYEQYF
NA	TRBJ1-5	TRBV10-3	NA	TGTGCCATCAGTGAGTCGATGGCAGGGGCTAGTCAGCCCCAGCATTTT	CAISESMAGASQPQHF
NA	TRBJ2-1	TRBV6-2/TRBV6-3	NA	TGTGCCAGCAGTTACTCGAATCGGGGGACCACAAATCTCAATGAGCAGTTCTTC	CASSYSNRGTTNLNEQFF
NA	TRBJ1-1	TRBV30	NA	TGTGCCTCGACCTGGGGAGGTGAAGCTTTCTTT	CASTWGGEAFF
NA	TRBJ2-7	TRBV29-1	NA	TGCAGCGTTGCGGTGCAGGGGCCGTACGAGCAGTACTTC	CSVAVQGPYEQYF
NA	TRBJ1-1	TRBV7-9	NA	TGTGCCAGCAGCTTAGTGGGTTCGGACAGGAACACTGAAGCTTTCTTT	CASSLVGSDRNTEAFF
NA	TRBJ2-2	TRBV18	NA	TGTGCCAGCTCACCACCGGCGGGGGCCAGGGCCGGGGAGCTGTTTTTT	CASSPPAGARAGELFF
NA	TRBJ2-1	TRBV3-1/TRBV3-2	TRBD2	TGTGCCAGCAGCCAAGTAATAGGACTAGCGGGGGATGAGCAGTTCTTC	CASSQVIGLAGDEQFF
NA	TRBJ2-4	TRBV28	NA	TGTTCCACGACAGTGCTAGCCAAAAACATTCAGTACTTC	CSTTVLAKNIQYF
NA	TRBJ1-3	TRBV7-9	NA	TGTGCCAGCAGCTCCAACGAGGACACAAACTCTGGAAACACCATATATTTT	CASSSNEDTNSGNTIYF
NA	TRBJ2-1	TRBV7-9	NA	TGTGCCAGCAGCTTAGCGGGAGTCACCTCACAGAGAGAGCAGTTCTTC	CASSLAGVTSQREQFF
NA	TRBJ2-3	TRBV3-1/TRBV3-2	TRBD2	TGTGCCAGCAGCCAAGGACCACTAGCGGGAGGACCTCAGGGGCATCGGGATACGCAGTATTTT	CASSQGPLAGGPQGHRDTQYF
NA	TRBJ1-4	TRBV7-9	NA	TGTGCCAGCAGCTTAGGGGCAGGTGGTGAAAAACTGTTTTTT	CASSLGAGGEKLFF
NA	TRBJ2-2	TRBV27	TRBD2	TGTGCCAGCAGTTGGCGGGAGATCACCGGGGAGCTGTTTTTT	CASSWREITGELFF
NA	TRBJ2-1	TRBV13	NA	TGTGCCAGCAGCTTGGCGGGGCGCTACAATGAGCAGTTCTTC	CASSLAGRYNEQFF
NA	TRBJ2-7	TRBV7-8	NA	TGTGCCAGCAGCTTAGTTTACAACTACGAGCAGTACTTC	CASSLVYNYEQYF
NA	TRBJ2-3	TRBV9	NA	TGTGCCAGCAGCGTACCCCAGGGTCTCAGCACAGATACGCAGTATTTT	CASSVPQGLSTDTQYF
once	TRBJ1-2	TRBV18	NA	TGTGCCAGCTCACCTGGGGCGACTGGTAACTATGGCTACACCTTC	CASSPGATGNYGYTF
NA	TRBJ1-5	TRBV27	NA	TGTGCCAGCAGTCCGCTACAGGGTTTGGGTCAGCCCCAGCATTTT	CASSPLQGLGQPQHF
NA	TRBJ2-2	TRBV5-1	TRBD2	TGCGCCAGCAGCTCCCCTAGCGGGGGGGCCACCACCGGGGAGCTGTTTTTT	CASSSPSGGATTGELFF
NA	TRBJ2-7	TRBV5-6	TRBD1	TGTGCCAGCAGCTTGGATGGGACAGGGACCTACGAGCAGTACTTC	CASSLDGTGTYEQYF
NA	TRBJ2-5	TRBV7-9	TRBD2	TGTGCCAGCAGCTACGGACTAGTCAGGGCCGGCGGGGAGACCCAGTACTTC	CASSYGLVRAGGETQYF
NA	TRBJ2-2	TRBV12-5	NA	TGTGCTAGTGGTGTAGACGGGGGAACCGGGGAGCTGTTTTTT	CASGVDGGTGELFF
NA	TRBJ2-1	TRBV3-1/TRBV3-2	TRBD2	TGTGCCAGCAGCCAAGAGGGTGGTCTAGCGGGGATGTATGAGCAGTTCTTC	CASSQEGGLAGMYEQFF
NA	TRBJ2-3	TRBV11-2	TRBD2	TGTGCCAGCAGCTCTCTAGCGGGGGGGGCAGATACGCAGTATTTT	CASSSLAGGADTQYF
NA	TRBJ2-1	TRBV6-2/TRBV6-3	NA	TGTGCCAGCAGTTACCAGGGACACCTAGGTGGATACAATGAGCAGTTCTTC	CASSYQGHLGGYNEQFF
NA	TRBJ1-1	TRBV18	NA	TGTGCCAGCTCACCGGGCAGGGCCACTGAAGCTTTCTTT	CASSPGRATEAFF
NA	TRBJ2-1	TRBV7-2	NA	TGTGCCAGCAGCCAACAAGGGGCTGAGCAGTTCTTC	CASSQQGAEQFF
NA	TRBJ2-2	TRBV6-2/TRBV6-3	NA	TGTGCCAGCAGCTATGACGGAGACACCGGGGAGCTGTTTTTT	CASSYDGDTGELFF
NA	TRBJ1-2	TRBV7-2	TRBD1	TGTGCCAGCAGCCCACGGACAGGGGACGGCTATGGCTACACCTTC	CASSPRTGDGYGYTF
NA	TRBJ1-2	TRBV20-1	NA	TGCAGTGCGGCCTACTATGGCTACACCTTC	CSAAYYGYTF
NA	TRBJ1-1	TRBV7-3	TRBD1	TGTGCCAGCAGCTTCCGACAGGGCTTGGCTGAAGCTTTCTTT	CASSFRQGLAEAFF
NA	TRBJ1-1	TRBV9	NA	TGTGCCAGCAGCATTGGGCCGGAGGCCACTGAAGCTTTCTTT	CASSIGPEATEAFF
NA	TRBJ1-1	TRBV11-3	NA	TGTGCCAGCAGCTTAAGATTGGGCCTGAACACTGAAGCTTTCTTT	CASSLRLGLNTEAFF
NA	TRBJ2-7	TRBV19	NA	TGTGCCAGTAGTATAGGTTCCCTCTCCTACGAGCAGTACTTC	CASSIGSLSYEQYF
few	TRBJ2-7	TRBV7-2	TRBD1	TGTGCCAGCAGCCCCCGACAGGGATCCTACGAGCAGTACTTC	CASSPRQGSYEQYF
NA	TRBJ2-7	TRBV18	TRBD2	TGTGCCAGCTCACCAAATGGGGTAGCGGGAACCTACGAGCAGTACTTC	CASSPNGVAGTYEQYF
NA	TRBJ1-1	TRBV5-4	TRBD1	TGTGCCAGCAGCTTGGAACCACAGGGGGCTTTGAACACTGAAGCTTTCTTT	CASSLEPQGALNTEAFF
NA	TRBJ1-2	TRBV27	TRBD1	TGTGCCAGCAGTCGCCCCGGGACAGGCCTCTATGACTACACCTTC	CASSRPGTGLYDYTF
NA	TRBJ2-1	TRBV6-6	NA	TGTGCCAGCAGTTCGAACCTAAGAGGTTACAATGAGCAGTTCTTC	CASSSNLRGYNEQFF
NA	TRBJ1-5	TRBV19	NA	TGTGCCAGTAGTATAGTAGGAGGGCCCCAGCATTTT	CASSIVGGPQHF
NA	TRBJ2-7	TRBV27	NA	TGTGCCAGCAGTTTGGGAGGCGAAGTCTACGAGCAGTACTTC	CASSLGGEVYEQYF
NA	TRBJ2-3	TRBV9	NA	TGTGCCAGCAGCGTAGGGCTAGTTAGCACAGATACGCAGTATTTT	CASSVGLVSTDTQYF
NA	TRBJ1-5	TRBV24-1	NA	TGTGCCACCAGTGAACAGTATAGCAATCAGCCCCAGCATTTT	CATSEQYSNQPQHF
NA	TRBJ2-1	TRBV6-2/TRBV6-3	NA	TGTGCCAGCAGTCGCGGACAGGAGCAGTTCTTC	CASSRGQEQFF
NA	TRBJ2-3	TRBV30	TRBD2	TGTGCCCTAAGTTACGCGGGGGGCACAGATACGCAGTATTTT	CALSYAGGTDTQYF
NA	TRBJ1-6	TRBV7-3	NA	TGTGCCAGCAGCTTCCGGGCTTCAGGGGATTCACCCCTCCACTTT	CASSFRASGDSPLHF
NA	TRBJ2-3	TRBV3-1/TRBV3-2	NA	TGTGCCAGCAGCCGCTACAGCACAGATACGCAGTATTTT	CASSRYSTDTQYF
once	TRBJ2-3	TRBV29-1	TRBD2	TGCAGCGTTGAATCCCTCGGGGGGACAGATACGCAGTATTTT	CSVESLGGTDTQYF